This passage covers 4 T cell receptor beta chains from one sample sequenced in a study of identical twins. Each CDR3 protein is one row after TCRdb ran MiXCR on the 5' RACE reads. The profile shows 300,000 to 350,000 distinct CDR3 sequences, 9% to 15% of them singletons. Separately, the same data were catalogued under a study of yellow fever vaccine responses in identical twins.

Sequences were obtained from CD8+ T cells sorted from blood. The receptors were sampled from a woman under 30 in good health.

The V gene is TRBV27, the J gene TRBJ2-6, with D unclear. CDR3 length equals 15 residues. Germline CDR1 MNHEY, CDR2 SMNVEV (reference sequence). Trimming stripped 2 bases from V and 1 base from J, with 6 bases between. CDR3 region: CASSLGISGANVLTF. CDR3 sequence (DNA): TGTGCCAGCAGTTTAGGCATATCTGGGGCCAACGTCCTGACTTTC.

The genes are TRBV4-2 and TRBJ2-2, with D possibly being TRBD2 (6 bases). This CDR3 has 15 residues. V gave up 3 bases and J gave up 6 bases, with 14 bases separating them. The germline V gene has CDR1 LGHNA and CDR2 YNFKEQ. CDR3 region: CASSQGGHGAGELFF. The CDR3 nucleotides read TGTGCCAGCAGCCAGGGGGGTCACGGCGCCGGGGAGCTGTTTTTT.

The rearrangement uses TRBV28 and TRBJ2-7; 12 positions agree with TRBD2. The CDR3 is 16 residues long. V lost 5 bases to trimming and J lost 5 bases; unmatched junction nucleotides: 10. Germline V gives CDR1 MDHEN, CDR2 SYDVKM. The CDR3 loop is CASSTPGTSGLNEQYF. The DNA for the CDR3 is TGTGCCAGCAGTACCCCCGGGACTAGCGGGTTAAACGAGCAGTACTTC.

This clonotype showed up just a few times. The genes are TRBV5-1 and TRBJ1-4, with a possible D match to TRBD1 (6 bases). The CDR3 extends over 15 amino acids. Trimming took off 4 bases at V and 4 bases at J, with 14 bases between the two ends. In germline, CDR1 is SGHRS, CDR2 YFSETQ. CDR3 sequence reads: CASSPEGGVNEKLFF. CDR3 sequence (DNA): TGCGCCAGCAGCCCGGAAGGGGGGGTTAATGAAAAACTGTTTTTT.